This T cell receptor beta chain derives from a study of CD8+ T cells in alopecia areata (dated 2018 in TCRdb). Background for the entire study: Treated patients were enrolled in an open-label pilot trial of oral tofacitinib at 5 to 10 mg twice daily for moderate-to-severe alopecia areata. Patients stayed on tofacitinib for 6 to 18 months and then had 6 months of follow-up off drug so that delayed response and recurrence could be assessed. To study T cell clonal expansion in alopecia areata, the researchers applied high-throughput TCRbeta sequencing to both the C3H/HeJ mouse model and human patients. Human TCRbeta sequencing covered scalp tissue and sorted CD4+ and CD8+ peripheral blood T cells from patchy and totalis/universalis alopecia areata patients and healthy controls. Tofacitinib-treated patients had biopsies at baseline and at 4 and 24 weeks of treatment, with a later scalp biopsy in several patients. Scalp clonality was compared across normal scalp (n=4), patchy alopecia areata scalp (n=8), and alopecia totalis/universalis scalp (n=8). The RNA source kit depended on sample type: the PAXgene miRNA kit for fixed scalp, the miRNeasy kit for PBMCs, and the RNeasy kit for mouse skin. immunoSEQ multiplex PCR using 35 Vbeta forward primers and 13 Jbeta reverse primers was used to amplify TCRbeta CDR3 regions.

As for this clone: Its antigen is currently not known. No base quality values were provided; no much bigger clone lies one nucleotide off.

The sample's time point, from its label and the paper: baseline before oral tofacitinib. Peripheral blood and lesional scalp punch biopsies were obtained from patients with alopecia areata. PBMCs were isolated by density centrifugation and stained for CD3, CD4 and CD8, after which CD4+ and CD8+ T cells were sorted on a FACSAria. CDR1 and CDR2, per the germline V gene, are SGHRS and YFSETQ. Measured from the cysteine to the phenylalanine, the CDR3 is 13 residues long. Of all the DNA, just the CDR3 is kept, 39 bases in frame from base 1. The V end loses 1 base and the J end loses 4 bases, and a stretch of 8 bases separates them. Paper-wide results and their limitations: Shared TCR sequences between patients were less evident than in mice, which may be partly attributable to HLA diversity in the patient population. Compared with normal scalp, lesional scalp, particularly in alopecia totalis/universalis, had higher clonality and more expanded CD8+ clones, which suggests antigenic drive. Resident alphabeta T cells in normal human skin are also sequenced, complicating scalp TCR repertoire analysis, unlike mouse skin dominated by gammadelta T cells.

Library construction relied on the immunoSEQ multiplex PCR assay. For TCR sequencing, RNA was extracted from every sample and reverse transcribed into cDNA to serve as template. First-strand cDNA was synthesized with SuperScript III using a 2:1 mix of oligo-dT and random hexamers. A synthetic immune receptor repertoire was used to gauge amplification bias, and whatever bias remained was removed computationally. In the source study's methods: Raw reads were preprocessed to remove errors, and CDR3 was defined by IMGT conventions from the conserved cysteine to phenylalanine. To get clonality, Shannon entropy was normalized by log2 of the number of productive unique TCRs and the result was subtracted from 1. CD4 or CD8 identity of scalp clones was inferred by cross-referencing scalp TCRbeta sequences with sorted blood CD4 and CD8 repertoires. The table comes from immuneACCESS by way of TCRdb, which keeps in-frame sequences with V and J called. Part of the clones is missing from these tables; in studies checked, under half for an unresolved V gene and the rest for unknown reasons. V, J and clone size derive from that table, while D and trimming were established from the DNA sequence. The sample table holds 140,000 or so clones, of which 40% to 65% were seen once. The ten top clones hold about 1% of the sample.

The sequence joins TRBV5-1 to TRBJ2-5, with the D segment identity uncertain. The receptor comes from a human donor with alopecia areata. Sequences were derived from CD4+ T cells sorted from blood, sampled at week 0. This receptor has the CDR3 CASSLLTAETQYF. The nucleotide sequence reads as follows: TGCGCCAGCAGCTTGCTCACGGCAGAGACCCAGTACTTC.